This T cell receptor (beta chain) stems from a study of blood T cells in healthy people across ages. Many counts were recorded for this clonotype. Through a sample-barcoded 5' primer and a J-beta primer mix, a second PCR was run for roughly 6 to 12 cycles. TCRdb passed the 5' RACE reads through MiXCR, listing each CDR3 protein once. The repertoire includes about 650,000 distinct CDR3 sequences, about 50% of them detected once, and roughly 14% sits in the top ten. The CDR3 extends over 16 amino acids. V gave up 4 bases and J gave up 5 bases; unmatched junction bases: 11. The germline gives CDR1 SGHAT, CDR2 FQNNGV. A minimum of 6 million PBMCs was isolated per sample.

The V and J genes are TRBV11-2 and TRBJ2-5, with 9 bases fitting TRBD1. This clonotype was sampled from an elderly woman in good health. The sample was blood. CDR3 sequence: CASSSAQGAVGETQYF. CDR3 DNA sequence: TGTGCCAGCAGCTCGGCACAGGGGGCTGTTGGGGAGACCCAGTACTTC.